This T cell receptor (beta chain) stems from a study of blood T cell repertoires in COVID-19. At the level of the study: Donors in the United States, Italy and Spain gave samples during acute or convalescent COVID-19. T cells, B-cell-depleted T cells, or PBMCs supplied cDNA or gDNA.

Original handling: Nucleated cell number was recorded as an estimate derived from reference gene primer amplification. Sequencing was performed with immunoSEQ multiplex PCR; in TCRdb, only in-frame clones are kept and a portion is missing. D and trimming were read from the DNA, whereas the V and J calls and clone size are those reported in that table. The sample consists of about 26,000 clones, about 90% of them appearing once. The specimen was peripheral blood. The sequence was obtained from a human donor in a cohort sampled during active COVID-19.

The CDR3: CASSPYPGGTDEQYF. The CDR3 DNA reads TGTGCCAGCAGCCCCTACCCGGGTGGGACTGACGAGCAGTACTTC. V gene TRBV7-6 combines with J gene TRBJ2-7; D might be TRBD2 (6 bases). CDR1 and CDR2 from the germline V gene are SGHVS and FNYEAQ. V was trimmed by 5 bases and J by 5 bases, leaving 19 bases between them. This CDR3 has 15 residues.